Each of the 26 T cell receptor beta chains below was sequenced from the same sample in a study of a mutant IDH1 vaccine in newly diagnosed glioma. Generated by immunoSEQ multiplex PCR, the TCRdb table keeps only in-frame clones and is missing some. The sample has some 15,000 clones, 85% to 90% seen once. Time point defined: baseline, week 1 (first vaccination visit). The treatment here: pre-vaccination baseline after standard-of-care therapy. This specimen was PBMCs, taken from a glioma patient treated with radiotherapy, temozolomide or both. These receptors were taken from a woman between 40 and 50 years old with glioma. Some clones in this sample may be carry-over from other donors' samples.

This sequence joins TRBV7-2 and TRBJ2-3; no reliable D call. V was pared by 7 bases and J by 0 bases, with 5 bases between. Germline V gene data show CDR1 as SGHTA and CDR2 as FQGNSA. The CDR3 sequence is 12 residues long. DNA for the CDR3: TGTGCCAGCAAGGGCAGCACAGATACGCAGTATTTT. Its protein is CASKGSTDTQYF. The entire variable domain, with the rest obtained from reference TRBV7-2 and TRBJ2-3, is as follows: GAGVSQSPSNKVTEKGKDVELRCDPISGHTALYWYRQSLGQGLEFLIYFQGNSAPDKSGLPSDRFSAERTGGSVSTLTIQRTQQEDSAVYLCASKGSTDTQYFGPGTRLTVL.

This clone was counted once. The CDR3 bases are TGTGCCAGCAGTTTACAAGCGGGGGGGCTTAATGAGCAGTTCTTC. Its translation: CASSLQAGGLNEQFF. The chain joins TRBV27 to TRBJ2-1; 10 nucleotides line up with TRBD2. Trimming at V came to 2 bases and at J to 7 bases, leaving 5 bases not matched to a gene. Germline V gives CDR1 MNHEY, CDR2 SMNVEV (reference sequence). There are 15 residues in the CDR3.

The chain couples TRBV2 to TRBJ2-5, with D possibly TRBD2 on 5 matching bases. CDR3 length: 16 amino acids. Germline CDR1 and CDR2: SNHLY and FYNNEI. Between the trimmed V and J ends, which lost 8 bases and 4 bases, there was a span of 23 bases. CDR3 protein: CASSPEGAARLETQYF. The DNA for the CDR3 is TGTGCCAGCTCCCCCGAGGGCGCCGCAAGGTTAGAGACCCAGTACTTC. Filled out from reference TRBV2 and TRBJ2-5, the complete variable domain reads EPEVTQTPSHQVTQMGQEVILRCVPISNHLYFYWYRQILGQKVEFLVSFYNNEISEKSEIFDDQFSVERPDGSNFTLKIRSTKLEDSAMYFCASSPEGAARLETQYFGPGTRLLVL.

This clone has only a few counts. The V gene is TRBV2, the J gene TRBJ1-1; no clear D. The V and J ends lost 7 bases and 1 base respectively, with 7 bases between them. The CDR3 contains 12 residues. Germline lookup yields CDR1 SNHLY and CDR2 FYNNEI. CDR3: CASIGTNTEAFF. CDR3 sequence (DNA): TGTGCCAGCATAGGAACGAACACTGAAGCTTTCTTT. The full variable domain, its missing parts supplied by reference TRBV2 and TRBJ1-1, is EPEVTQTPSHQVTQMGQEVILRCVPISNHLYFYWYRQILGQKVEFLVSFYNNEISEKSEIFDDQFSVERPDGSNFTLKIRSTKLEDSAMYFCASIGTNTEAFFGQGTRLTVV.

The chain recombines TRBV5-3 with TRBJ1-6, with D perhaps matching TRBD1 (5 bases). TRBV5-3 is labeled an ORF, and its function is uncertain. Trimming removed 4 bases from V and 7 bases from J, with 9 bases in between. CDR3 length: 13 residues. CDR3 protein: CARSRDGNSPLHF. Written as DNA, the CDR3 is TGTGCCAGAAGCCGGGACGGGAATTCACCCCTCCACTTT.

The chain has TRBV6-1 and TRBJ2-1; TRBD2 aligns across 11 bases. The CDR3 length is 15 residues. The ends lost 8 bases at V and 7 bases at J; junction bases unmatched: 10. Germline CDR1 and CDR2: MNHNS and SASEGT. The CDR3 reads CASGPLAGVVNEQFF. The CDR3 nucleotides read TGTGCCAGCGGTCCACTAGCGGGAGTTGTTAATGAGCAGTTCTTC.

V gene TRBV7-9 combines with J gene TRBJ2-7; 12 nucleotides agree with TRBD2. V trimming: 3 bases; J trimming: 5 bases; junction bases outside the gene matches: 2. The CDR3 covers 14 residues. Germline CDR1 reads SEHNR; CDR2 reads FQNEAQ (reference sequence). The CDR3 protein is CASSFSSGGDEQYF. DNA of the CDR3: TGTGCCAGCAGCTTTTCTAGCGGGGGGGACGAGCAGTACTTC.

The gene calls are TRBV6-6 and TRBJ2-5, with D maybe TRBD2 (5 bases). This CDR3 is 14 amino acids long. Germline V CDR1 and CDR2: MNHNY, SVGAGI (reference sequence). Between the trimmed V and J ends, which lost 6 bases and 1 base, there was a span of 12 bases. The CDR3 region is CASSITSSQETQYF. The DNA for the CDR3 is TGTGCCAGCAGCATAACTAGTTCCCAAGAGACCCAGTACTTC.

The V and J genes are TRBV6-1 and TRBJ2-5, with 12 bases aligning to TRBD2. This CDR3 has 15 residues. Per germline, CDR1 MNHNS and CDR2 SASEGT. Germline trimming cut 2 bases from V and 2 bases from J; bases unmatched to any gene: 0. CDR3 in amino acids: CASSELAGGQETQYF. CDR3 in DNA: TGTGCCAGCAGTGAACTAGCGGGAGGGCAAGAGACCCAGTACTTC.

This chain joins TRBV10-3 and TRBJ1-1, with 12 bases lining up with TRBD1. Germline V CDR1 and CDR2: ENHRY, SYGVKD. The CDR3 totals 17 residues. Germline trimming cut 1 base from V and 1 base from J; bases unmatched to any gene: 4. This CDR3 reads CAISELTGQGANTEAFF. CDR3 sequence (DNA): TGTGCCATCAGTGAGTTAACGGGACAGGGGGCGAACACTGAAGCTTTCTTT.

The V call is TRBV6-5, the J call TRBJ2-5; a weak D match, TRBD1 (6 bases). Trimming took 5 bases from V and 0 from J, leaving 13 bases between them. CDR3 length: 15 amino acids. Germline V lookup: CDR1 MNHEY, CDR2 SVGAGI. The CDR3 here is CASSPTDRYQETQYF. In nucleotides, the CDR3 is TGTGCCAGCAGTCCCACTGACAGGTACCAAGAGACCCAGTACTTC.

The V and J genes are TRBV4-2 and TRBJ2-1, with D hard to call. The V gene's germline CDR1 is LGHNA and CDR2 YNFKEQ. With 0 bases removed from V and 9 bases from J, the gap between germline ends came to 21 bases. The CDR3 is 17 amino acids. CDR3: CASSQDLSRHQPSEQFF. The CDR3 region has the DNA TGTGCCAGCAGCCAAGATTTATCCAGACACCAACCCAGTGAGCAGTTCTTC.

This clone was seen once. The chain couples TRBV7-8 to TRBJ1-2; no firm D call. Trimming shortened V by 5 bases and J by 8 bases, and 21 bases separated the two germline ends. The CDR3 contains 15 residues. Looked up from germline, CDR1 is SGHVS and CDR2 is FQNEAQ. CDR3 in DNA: TGTGCCAGCAGCCGAGGACCCCCCAATCTCCAAGGCTACACCTTC. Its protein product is CASSRGPPNLQGYTF.

CDR3 residues: CAISESGGGSEKLFF. The CDR3 bases are TGTGCCATCAGTGAGTCAGGTGGAGGGAGTGAAAAACTGTTTTTT. The J gene is TRBJ1-4, the V gene TRBV10-3, with unresolved D. Trimming shortened V by 0 bases and J by 7 bases, and 12 bases separated the two germline ends. The germline CDR1 and CDR2 sequences are ENHRY and SYGVKD. This CDR3 has 15 residues.

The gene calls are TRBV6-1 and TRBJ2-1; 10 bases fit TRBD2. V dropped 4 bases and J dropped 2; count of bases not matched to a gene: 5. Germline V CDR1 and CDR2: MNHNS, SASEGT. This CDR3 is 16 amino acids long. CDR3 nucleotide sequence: TGTGCCAGCAGTGGCAGGACTAGCGGCCCCTACAATGAGCAGTTCTTC. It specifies CASSGRTSGPYNEQFF.

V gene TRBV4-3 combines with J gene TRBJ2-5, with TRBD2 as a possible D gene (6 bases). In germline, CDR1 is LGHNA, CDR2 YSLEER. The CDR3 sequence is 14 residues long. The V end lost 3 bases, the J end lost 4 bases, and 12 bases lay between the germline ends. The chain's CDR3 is CASSHRGAGETQYF. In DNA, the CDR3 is TGCGCCAGCAGCCATCGCGGGGCCGGAGAGACCCAGTACTTC.

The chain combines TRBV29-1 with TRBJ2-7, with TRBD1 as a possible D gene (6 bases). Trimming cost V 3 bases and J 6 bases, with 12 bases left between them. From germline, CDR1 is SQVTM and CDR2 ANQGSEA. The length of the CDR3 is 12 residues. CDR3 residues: CSVEQGSGEQYF. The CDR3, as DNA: TGCAGCGTTGAGCAGGGGTCGGGCGAGCAGTACTTC.

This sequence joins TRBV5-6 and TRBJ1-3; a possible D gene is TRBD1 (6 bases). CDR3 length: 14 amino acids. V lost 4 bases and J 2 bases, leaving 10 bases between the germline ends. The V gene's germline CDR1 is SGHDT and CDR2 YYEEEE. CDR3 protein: CASSPTGTGNTIYF. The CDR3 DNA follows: TGTGCCAGCAGCCCCACAGGGACTGGAAACACCATATATTTT.

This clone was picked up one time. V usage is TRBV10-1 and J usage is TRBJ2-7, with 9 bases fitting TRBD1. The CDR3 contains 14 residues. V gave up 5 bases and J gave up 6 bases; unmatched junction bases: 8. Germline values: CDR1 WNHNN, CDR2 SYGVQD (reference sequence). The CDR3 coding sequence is TGCGCCAGCAGTCCGGGACAGGGTCTGAGCGAGCAGTACTTC. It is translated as CASSPGQGLSEQYF.

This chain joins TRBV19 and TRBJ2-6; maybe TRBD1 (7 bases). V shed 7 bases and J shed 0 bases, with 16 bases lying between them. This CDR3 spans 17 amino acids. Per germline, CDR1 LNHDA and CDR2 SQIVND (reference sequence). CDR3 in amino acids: CASTPGGLTSGANVLTF. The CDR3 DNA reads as TGTGCCAGTACCCCAGGGGGGTTAACCTCTGGGGCCAACGTCCTGACTTTC.

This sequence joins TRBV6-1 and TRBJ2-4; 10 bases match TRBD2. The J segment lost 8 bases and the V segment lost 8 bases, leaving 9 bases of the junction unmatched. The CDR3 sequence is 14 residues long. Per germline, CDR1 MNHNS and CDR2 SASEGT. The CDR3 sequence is CASLQSGGVYIQYF. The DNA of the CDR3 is TGTGCCAGCCTCCAGAGCGGGGGGGTTTACATTCAGTACTTC.

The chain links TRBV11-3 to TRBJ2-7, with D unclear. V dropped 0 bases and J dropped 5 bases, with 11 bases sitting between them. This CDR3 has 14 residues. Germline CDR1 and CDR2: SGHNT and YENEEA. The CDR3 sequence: CASSLDGYGDEQYF. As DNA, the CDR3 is TGTGCCAGCAGCTTAGACGGGTATGGGGACGAGCAGTACTTC.

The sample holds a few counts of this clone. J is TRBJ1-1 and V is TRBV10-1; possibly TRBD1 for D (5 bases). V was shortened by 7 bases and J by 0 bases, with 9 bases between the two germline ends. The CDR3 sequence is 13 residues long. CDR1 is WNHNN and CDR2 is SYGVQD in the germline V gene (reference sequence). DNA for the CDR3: TGCGCCAGCAACGAGGGACTGAACACTGAAGCTTTCTTT. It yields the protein CASNEGLNTEAFF.

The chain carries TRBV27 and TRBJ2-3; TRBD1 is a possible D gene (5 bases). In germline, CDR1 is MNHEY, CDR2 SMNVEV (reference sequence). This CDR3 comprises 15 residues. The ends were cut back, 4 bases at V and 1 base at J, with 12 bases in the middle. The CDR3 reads CASSSREGGTDTQYF. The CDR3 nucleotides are TGTGCCAGCAGTTCCAGGGAAGGTGGCACAGATACGCAGTATTTT.

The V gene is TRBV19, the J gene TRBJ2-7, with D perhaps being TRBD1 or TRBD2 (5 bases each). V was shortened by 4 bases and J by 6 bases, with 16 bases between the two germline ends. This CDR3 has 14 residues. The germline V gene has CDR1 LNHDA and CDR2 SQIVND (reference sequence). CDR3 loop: CASSTTGTPREQYF. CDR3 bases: TGTGCCAGTAGTACCACCGGGACCCCCCGCGAGCAGTACTTC.

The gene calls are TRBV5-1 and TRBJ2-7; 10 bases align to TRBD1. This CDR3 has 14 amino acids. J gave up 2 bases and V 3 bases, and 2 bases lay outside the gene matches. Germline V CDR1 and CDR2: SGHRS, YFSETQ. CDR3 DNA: TGCGCCAGCAGCTGGGACAGGGGACCCTACGAGCAGTACTTC. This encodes CASSWDRGPYEQYF. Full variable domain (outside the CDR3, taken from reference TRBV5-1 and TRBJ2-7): KAGVTQTPRYLIKTRGQQVTLSCSPISGHRSVSWYQQTPGQGLQFLFEYFSETQRNKGNFPGRFSGRQFSNSRSEMNVSTLELGDSALYLCASSWDRGPYEQYFGPGTRLTVT.